This TCR beta chain was sequenced for a study of blood T cell repertoires in COVID-19. Overall study context: The United States, Italy and Spain were the sources of the acute and convalescent COVID-19 samples. The cDNA or gDNA used as material had been derived from T cells, B-cell-depleted T cells, or PBMCs.

In the source study's methods: Reference gene primers were amplified, and this amplification served to estimate nucleated cell counts. Assay: immunoSEQ multiplex PCR; the TCRdb copy retains only in-frame clones and omits some. V and J calls plus clone size are reproduced from that table; the DNA served to infer D and trimming. Counted here are some 95,000 clones, more than 60% occurring once; the ten biggest clones make up approximately 25%. What was sequenced was peripheral blood. This clonotype was sampled from a man in his 70s with acute or convalescent COVID-19.

CDR3 region: CAWSYGTGVVYGYTF. The CDR3, as DNA: TGTGCCTGGAGTTATGGGACAGGGGTGGTCTATGGCTACACCTTC. The chain employs TRBV30 and TRBJ1-2, with TRBD1 matching over 10 bases. The V gene end was trimmed by 2 bases and the J gene end by 4 bases; junction bases not matched to a gene: 7. CDR3 size: 15 residues. Per the germline V gene, CDR1 is GTSNPN and CDR2 is SVGIG (reference sequence).